Listed below are T cell receptor beta chains from one sample, sequenced in a study of blood T cell repertoires in COVID-19. Using immunoSEQ multiplex PCR, the repertoire was profiled, and TCRdb retains in-frame clones only, with some absent. The sample records 390,000 or so clones, 90% being singletons. Sequenced: peripheral blood. These receptors came from a man younger than 30 with active or convalescent COVID-19. The CDR3 runs from the conserved cysteine through the conserved F or W. Not all rows give a size; the values are once, few, many and, for expanded clones, a class.

j_call v_call clone_size cdr3_aa
TRBJ1-2 TRBV19 - CASRKREVGYTF
TRBJ1-1 TRBV14 - CASSQDLWGDEAFF
TRBJ1-2 TRBV27 - CASRRGGADYGYTF
TRBJ2-7 TRBV28 - CASSFSAGGSGWYEQYF
TRBJ2-2 TRBV14 once CASSQDGNYANTGELFF
TRBJ1-2 TRBV9 once CASSAWTGQGYTF
TRBJ1-1 TRBV5-1 - CASSLVGVNTEAFF
TRBJ1-1 TRBV2 - CASGGYPTEAFF
TRBJ2-3 TRBV4-3 - CASSPRTAMTSGGGDTQYF
TRBJ1-2 TRBV28 - CASSDTGTGDYGYTF
TRBJ1-2 TRBV13 - CASSLGTGGPNYGYTF
TRBJ1-4 TRBV28 - CASSQQGGGGEKLFF
TRBJ1-1 TRBV28 - CASRELNREAFF
TRBJ2-7 TRBV24-1 few CATSDRTGGHWEQYF
TRBJ1-1 TRBV6-5 - CASSRAPLNTEAFF
TRBJ2-7 TRBV12-5 - CASGLDNGVATYEQYF
TRBJ1-4 TRBV9 - CASRGTARGKLFF
TRBJ1-5 TRBV7-8 - CASSPSPGTGNRASSNQPQHF
TRBJ1-1 TRBV13 few CASSPGDRATEAFF
TRBJ1-2 TRBV30 once CASLPGGGYTF
TRBJ1-1 TRBV6-2/TRBV6-3 - CASSPSAGGTEAFF
TRBJ1-5 TRBV19 - CASSPQGANQPQHF
TRBJ2-7 TRBV6-6 - CASRDSTYEQYF
TRBJ2-1 TRBV27 - CASTVGTSAGNEQFF
TRBJ2-3 TRBV15 - CATSREGSRYTDTQYF
TRBJ2-7 TRBV28 - CASSFLREGYEQYF
TRBJ2-7 TRBV4-2 - CASSQDKSSQDYDPYEQYF
TRBJ2-3 TRBV3-1/TRBV3-2 - CASSHSGSADTQYF
TRBJ1-2 TRBV28 - CASSSPGQGAGGYTF
TRBJ1-2 TRBV6-5 - CASSYSTRGGYTF
TRBJ2-5 TRBV3-1/TRBV3-2 once CASSQDLSEGGSQETQYF
TRBJ2-7 TRBV5-4 - CASNLGFGREENEQYF
TRBJ2-4 TRBV28 - CASSGEGGGLAKNIQYF
TRBJ2-7 TRBV5-1 - CASSRQGIGYEQYF
TRBJ1-1 TRBV28 - CASSSAVNTEAFF
TRBJ1-4 TRBV6-5 - CASSQRVAELFF
TRBJ1-5 TRBV2 - CASSDRGLGQPQHF
TRBJ1-6 TRBV4-1 once CASSQDEGIGSPLHF
TRBJ2-7 TRBV27 - CASSLGRSYEQYF
TRBJ1-1 TRBV23-1 - CASSRRVVAFF
TRBJ2-2 TRBV15 - CATRPDRAGTGELFF
TRBJ2-1 TRBV28 - CASSLMGRTGGGQQFF
TRBJ2-5 TRBV28 - CASIPSGGARETQYF
TRBJ2-1 TRBV24-1 - CATSDLQSSGRGGNEQFF
TRBJ1-1 TRBV27 - CASRRLNTEAFF
TRBJ1-1 TRBV4-1 - CASSQYSGNTEAFF
TRBJ2-1 TRBV19 - CASSIGLAGVWQFF
TRBJ2-1 TRBV7-9 - CASSNGQGFSYNEQFF
TRBJ1-1 TRBV19 - CASRGGYTEAFF
TRBJ1-4 TRBV19 - CASSPPGTANEKLFF
TRBJ2-1 TRBV12-3/TRBV12-4 - CASSFRLANEQFF
TRBJ2-5 TRBV6-2/TRBV6-3 few CASSLRTSGYGETQYF
TRBJ2-5 TRBV28 - CASRGVLTQETQYF
TRBJ1-4 TRBV5-1 - CASSSRGEKLFF